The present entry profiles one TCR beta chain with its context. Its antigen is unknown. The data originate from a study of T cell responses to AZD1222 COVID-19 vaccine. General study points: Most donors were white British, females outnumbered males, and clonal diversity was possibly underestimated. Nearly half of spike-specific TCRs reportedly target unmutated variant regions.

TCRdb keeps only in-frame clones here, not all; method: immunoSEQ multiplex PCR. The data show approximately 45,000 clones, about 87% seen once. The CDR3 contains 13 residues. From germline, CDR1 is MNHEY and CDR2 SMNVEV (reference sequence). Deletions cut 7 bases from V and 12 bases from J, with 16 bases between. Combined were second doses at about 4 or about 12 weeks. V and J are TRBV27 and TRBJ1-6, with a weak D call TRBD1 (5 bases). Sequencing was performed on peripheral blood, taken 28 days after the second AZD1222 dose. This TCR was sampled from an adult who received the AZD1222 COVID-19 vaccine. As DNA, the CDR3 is TGTGCCAGCACCCCGGGACTTTCAGGACCCCTCCACTTT. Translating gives CASTPGLSGPLHF.